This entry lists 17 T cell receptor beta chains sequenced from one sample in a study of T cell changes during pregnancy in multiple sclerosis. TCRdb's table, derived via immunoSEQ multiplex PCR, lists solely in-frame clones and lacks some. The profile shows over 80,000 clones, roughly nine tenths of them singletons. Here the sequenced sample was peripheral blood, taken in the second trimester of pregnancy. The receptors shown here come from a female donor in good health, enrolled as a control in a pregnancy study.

The CDR3 nucleotides are TGTGCCAGCAGCCAAGCAGGGGCGGGTGGCTACACCTTC. Amino acid sequence: CASSQAGAGGYTF. This chain joins TRBV14 and TRBJ1-2, with TRBD1 as a possible D gene (6 bases). V lost 1 base to trimming and J lost 7 bases, with 10 bases between them. The CDR3 totals 13 residues. Germline assignment: CDR1 SGHDN and CDR2 FVKESK.

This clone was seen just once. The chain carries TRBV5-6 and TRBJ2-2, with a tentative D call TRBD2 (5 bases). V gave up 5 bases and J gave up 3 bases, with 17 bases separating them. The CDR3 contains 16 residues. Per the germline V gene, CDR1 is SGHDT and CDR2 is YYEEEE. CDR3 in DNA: TGTGCCAGCAGTTGGACCCCCCGGGGTCACACCGGGGAGCTGTTTTTT. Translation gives CASSWTPRGHTGELFF.

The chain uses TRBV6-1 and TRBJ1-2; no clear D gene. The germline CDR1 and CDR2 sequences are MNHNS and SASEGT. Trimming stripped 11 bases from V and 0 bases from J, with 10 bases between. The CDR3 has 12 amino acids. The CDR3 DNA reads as TGTGCCGCCCAGGAACCTAACTATGGCTACACCTTC. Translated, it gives CAAQEPNYGYTF.

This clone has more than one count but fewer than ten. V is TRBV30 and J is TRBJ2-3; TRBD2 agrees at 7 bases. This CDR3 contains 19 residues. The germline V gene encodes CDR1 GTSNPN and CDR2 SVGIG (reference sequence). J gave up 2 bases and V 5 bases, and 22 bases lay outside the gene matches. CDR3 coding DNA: TGTGCCTGGGATACCTTGGGTGGGAGGGCCCGAACTAACACAGATACGCAGTATTTT. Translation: CAWDTLGGRARTNTDTQYF.

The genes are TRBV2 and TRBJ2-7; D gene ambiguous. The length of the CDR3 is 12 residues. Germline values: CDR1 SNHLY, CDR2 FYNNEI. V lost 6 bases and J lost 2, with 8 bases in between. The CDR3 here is CASSIAPYEQYF. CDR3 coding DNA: TGTGCCAGCAGCATAGCACCCTACGAGCAGTACTTC.

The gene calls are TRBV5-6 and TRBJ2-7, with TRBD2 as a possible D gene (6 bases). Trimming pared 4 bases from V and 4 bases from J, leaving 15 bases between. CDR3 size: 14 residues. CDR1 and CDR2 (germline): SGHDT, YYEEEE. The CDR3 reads CASSSGWAGYEQYF. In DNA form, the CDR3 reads TGTGCCAGCAGCAGCGGGTGGGCGGGATACGAGCAGTACTTC. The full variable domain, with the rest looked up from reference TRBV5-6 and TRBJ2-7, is DAGVTQSPTHLIKTRGQQVTLRCSPKSGHDTVSWYQQALGQGPQFIFQYYEEEERQRGNFPDRFSGHQFPNYSSELNVNALLLGDSALYLCASSSGWAGYEQYFGPGTRLTVT.

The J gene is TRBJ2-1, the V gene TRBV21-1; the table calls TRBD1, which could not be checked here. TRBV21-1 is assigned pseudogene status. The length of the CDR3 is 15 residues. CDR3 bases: TGTGCCAGCAGCGTCTGCAGTCGACAGCACAATGAGCAGTTCTTC. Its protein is CASSVCSRQHNEQFF.

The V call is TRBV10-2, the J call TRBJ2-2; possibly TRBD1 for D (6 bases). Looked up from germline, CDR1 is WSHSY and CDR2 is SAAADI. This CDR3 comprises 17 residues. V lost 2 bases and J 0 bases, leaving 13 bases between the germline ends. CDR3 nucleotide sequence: TGCGCCAGCAGTGAGGGTCTGGACAGTCCGAACACCGGGGAGCTGTTTTTT. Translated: CASSEGLDSPNTGELFF.

The CDR3 region is CASSVQGEETQYF. The CDR3 DNA sequence: TGCGCCAGCAGCGTACAGGGGGAAGAGACCCAGTACTTC. The rearrangement uses TRBV5-1 and TRBJ2-5; 8 bases map to TRBD1. Germline loops: CDR1 SGHRS, CDR2 YFSETQ. J lost 3 bases, V lost 4 bases, and 2 bases had no gene match. This CDR3 is built from 13 residues.

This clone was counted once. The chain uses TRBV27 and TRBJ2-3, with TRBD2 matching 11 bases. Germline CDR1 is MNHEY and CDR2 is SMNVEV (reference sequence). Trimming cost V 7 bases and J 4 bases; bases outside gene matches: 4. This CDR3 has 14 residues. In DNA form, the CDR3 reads TGTGCCAGCAAGACTAGCGGGAAATCAGATACGCAGTATTTT. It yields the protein CASKTSGKSDTQYF.

The CDR3 bases are TGTGCCATTGAACCCAGCTCCTATAATTCACCCCTCCACTTT. This translates into CAIEPSSYNSPLHF. V usage is TRBV28 and J usage is TRBJ1-6, with D hard to call. The CDR3 is made up of 14 amino acids. Trimming cost V 10 bases and J 0 bases, with 10 bases left between them. Per the germline V gene, CDR1 is MDHEN and CDR2 is SYDVKM.

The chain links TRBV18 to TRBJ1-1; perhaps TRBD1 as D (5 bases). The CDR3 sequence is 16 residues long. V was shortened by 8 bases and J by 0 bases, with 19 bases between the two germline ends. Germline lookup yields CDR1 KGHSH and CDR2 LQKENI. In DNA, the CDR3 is TGTGCCAGCACGAGGCAGGGTGATTCTATGAACACTGAAGCTTTCTTT. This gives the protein CASTRQGDSMNTEAFF.

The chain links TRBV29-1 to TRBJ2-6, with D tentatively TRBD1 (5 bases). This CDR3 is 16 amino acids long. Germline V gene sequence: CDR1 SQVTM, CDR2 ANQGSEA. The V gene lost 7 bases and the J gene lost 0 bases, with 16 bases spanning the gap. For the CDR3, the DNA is TGCAGCGCACGACAGCTTTCCAACTCTGGGGCCAACGTCCTGACTTTC. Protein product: CSARQLSNSGANVLTF.

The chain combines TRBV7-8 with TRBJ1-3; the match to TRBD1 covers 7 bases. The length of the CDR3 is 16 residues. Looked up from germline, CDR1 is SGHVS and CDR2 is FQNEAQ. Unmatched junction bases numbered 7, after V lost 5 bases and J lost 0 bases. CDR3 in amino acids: CASSETGTDSGNTIYF. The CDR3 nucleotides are TGTGCCAGCAGCGAGACCGGGACAGACTCTGGAAACACCATATATTTT.

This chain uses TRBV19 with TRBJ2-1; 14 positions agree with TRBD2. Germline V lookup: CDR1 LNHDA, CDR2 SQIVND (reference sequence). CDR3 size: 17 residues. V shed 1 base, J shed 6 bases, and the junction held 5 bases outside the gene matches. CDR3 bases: TGTGCCAGTAGTATAGCAAGCGGGACTAGCGGGGGCAATGAGCAGTTCTTC. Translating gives CASSIASGTSGGNEQFF.

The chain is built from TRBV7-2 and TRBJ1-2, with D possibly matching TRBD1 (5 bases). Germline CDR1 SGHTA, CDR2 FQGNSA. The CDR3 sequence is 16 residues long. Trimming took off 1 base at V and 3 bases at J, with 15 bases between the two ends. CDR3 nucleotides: TGTGCCAGCAGCTTAGTGTCAGGGATTTTAGACTATGGCTACACCTTC. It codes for CASSLVSGILDYGYTF.

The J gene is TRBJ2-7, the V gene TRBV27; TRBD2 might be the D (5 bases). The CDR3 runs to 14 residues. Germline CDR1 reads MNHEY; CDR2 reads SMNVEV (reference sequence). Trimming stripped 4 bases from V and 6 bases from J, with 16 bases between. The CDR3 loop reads CASSSPPRGSEQYF. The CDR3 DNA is TGTGCCAGCAGTTCTCCCCCCCGGGGAAGCGAGCAGTACTTC.